Listed below are T cell receptor beta chains from one sample, sequenced in a study of blood T cell repertoires in COVID-19. Method: immunoSEQ multiplex PCR; TCRdb's copy keeps in-frame clones and lacks some. The data hold 250,000 to 300,000 clones, with 91% observed a single time. The sequencing sample was made of peripheral blood. Every receptor here comes from a woman aged 25 to 39 with COVID-19, enrolled during active disease. CDR3s leave out the opening cysteine and the closing phenylalanine or tryptophan. Part of the rows lack a size; the others show once, few, many or a class for expanded clones.

size,J,V,CDR3
once,TRBJ2-1,TRBV19,ASRKGLYNEQF
NA,TRBJ1-2,TRBV19,ASSIGLQSYT
NA,TRBJ2-1,TRBV7-8,ASSWTSREQF
NA,TRBJ2-2,TRBV28,ASSFYRVGGGELF
NA,TRBJ1-3,TRBV14,ASSQDRGGADTIY
NA,TRBJ1-5,TRBV7-2,ASSLQGDQPQH
NA,TRBJ2-5,TRBV5-1,ASSFSAVTGGAETQY
NA,TRBJ2-7,TRBV19,ASSMGQGPSLTYEQY
NA,TRBJ1-1,TRBV27,ASSLHRGFNTEAF
NA,TRBJ1-1,TRBV28,ASSIRQGRTEAF
NA,TRBJ2-7,TRBV24-1,ATGTGSYEQY
NA,TRBJ2-1,TRBV10-1,ASSDPSSGSYNEQF
NA,TRBJ2-3,TRBV7-9,ASTPVMGTLRGISTDTQY
NA,TRBJ2-7,TRBV27,ASSFGQDSYEQY
NA,TRBJ1-3,TRBV30,AWSPGTTGNTIY
NA,TRBJ1-1,TRBV30,AWSQGAGTEAF
NA,TRBJ1-2,TRBV27,ASSLFAPGSEPNGYT
NA,TRBJ1-2,TRBV30,AWMGQGDYGYT
once,TRBJ1-1,TRBV28,ASSLLYSGQSMNTEAF
NA,TRBJ2-1,TRBV5-4,ASSPGQSSYNEQF
few,TRBJ1-4,TRBV2,ASSATGANEKLF
NA,TRBJ2-7,TRBV5-6,ASSLGGGHEQY
NA,TRBJ2-7,TRBV28,ASSDSGASSYEQY
NA,TRBJ1-5,TRBV9,ASSVDFSGQPQH
NA,TRBJ2-3,TRBV7-2,ASTVSGRWNTQY
NA,TRBJ2-5,TRBV5-4,ASSTAGVGTETQY
NA,TRBJ1-1,TRBV6-5,ASKRGKEAEAF
NA,TRBJ2-7,TRBV5-1,ASSLGTGNYEQY
NA,TRBJ2-5,TRBV11-2,ASSPGALAGQETQY
NA,TRBJ1-1,TRBV29-1,SVGADMNTEAF
few,TRBJ2-7,TRBV27,ASSPTGTPSYEQY
NA,TRBJ2-1,TRBV9,ASNSVAGARGAGEQF
NA,TRBJ1-1,TRBV5-1,ASSLSSLLGGRGTEAF
NA,TRBJ2-5,TRBV5-4,ASSYIGRDSPGETQY
NA,TRBJ2-3,TRBV5-4,ASSPGLAGGQNTDTQY
NA,TRBJ2-1,TRBV11-2,ASSFRDSTDNEQF
few,TRBJ2-7,TRBV2,ASTAGSYEQY
NA,TRBJ2-3,TRBV24-1,ATSEGQGVRDTQY
NA,TRBJ1-1,TRBV5-1,ASSPLIARDRPHTEAF
NA,TRBJ1-1,TRBV19,ASSSTEDTEAF
NA,TRBJ1-2,TRBV6-5,ASSIHTGIYGYT
once,TRBJ1-5,TRBV19,ASTPGQFLYQPQH
NA,TRBJ2-1,TRBV2,ASSEAVADYNEQF